Listed here are 28 T cell receptor beta chains from one sample, sequenced in a study of ipilimumab plus nivolumab after autologous stem cell transplantation. This table comes from immunoSEQ multiplex PCR, and its TCRdb copy is limited to in-frame clones, with some not included. Of around 84,000 clones detected, under 85% appear once; the ten largest clones hold roughly 2.2%. Sequenced here: PBMCs, sampled in a trial of ipilimumab plus nivolumab as post-transplant consolidation. All receptors derive from a male donor with diffuse large B-cell lymphoma.

The V call is TRBV19, the J call TRBJ2-3; the D gene is possibly TRBD1 (5 bases). The CDR3 runs to 17 residues. Trimming cost V 3 bases and J 0 bases, with 16 bases left between them. Germline V gives CDR1 LNHDA, CDR2 SQIVND (reference sequence). This chain's CDR3 is CASSILLATDSTDTQYF. The CDR3 bases are TGTGCCAGTAGTATCCTTCTTGCGACAGACAGCACAGATACGCAGTATTTT.

A single count supports this clone. The rearrangement uses TRBV18 and TRBJ2-5, with D uncertain. This CDR3 contains 14 residues. Trimming took 2 bases from V and 0 from J, leaving 7 bases between them. Per the germline V gene, CDR1 is KGHSH and CDR2 is LQKENI. The CDR3 bases are TGTGCCAGCTCACCAGATTGGTACCAAGAGACCCAGTACTTC. Protein product: CASSPDWYQETQYF.

The chain has TRBV21-1 and TRBJ2-1. TRBV21-1 is deemed a pseudogene. This CDR3 is built from 15 residues. The CDR3 spells CASSKGGSGYNEQFF. DNA for the CDR3: TGTGCCAGCAGCAAGGGCGGTTCTGGGTACAATGAGCAGTTCTTC.

This chain uses TRBV6-1 with TRBJ1-2; TRBD1 is a possible D gene (6 bases). This CDR3 has 13 residues. Trimming removed 7 bases from V and 7 bases from J, with 16 bases in between. In germline, CDR1 is MNHNS, CDR2 SASEGT. The CDR3: CASNYREGGGYTF. The CDR3 DNA follows: TGTGCCAGCAACTACCGGGAGGGGGGTGGCTACACCTTC.

The chain combines TRBV1 with TRBJ1-3. TRBV1 is labeled a pseudogene. The CDR3 spans 16 residues. The CDR3 loop is CTSSQGGSSSTNTIYF. In DNA form, the CDR3 reads TGCACCAGCAGCCAAGGGGGGAGTTCATCCACAAACACCATATATTTT.

The chain uses TRBV18 and TRBJ1-1, with D possibly TRBD1 on 5 matching bases. The CDR3 covers 12 residues. Germline CDR1 reads KGHSH; CDR2 reads LQKENI. The germline V and J ends were trimmed by 3 bases and 6 bases, with 8 bases remaining between them. CDR3 DNA: TGTGCCAGCTCACCCCAGGGTTCTGAAGCTTTCTTT. Its protein product is CASSPQGSEAFF.

The DNA for the CDR3 is TGTGCCAGTTCCCTCCCAGAGAACTATGGCTACACCTTC. This gives the protein CASSLPENYGYTF. V and J are TRBV19 and TRBJ1-2; unclear D gene. From germline, CDR1 is LNHDA and CDR2 SQIVND (reference sequence). The V and J ends lost 8 bases and 2 bases respectively, with 12 bases between them. CDR3 length equals 13 residues.

The chain couples TRBV19 to TRBJ1-5, with a weak D call TRBD1 (6 bases). V was trimmed by 3 bases and J by 2 bases, leaving 17 bases between them. From germline, CDR1 is LNHDA and CDR2 SQIVND (reference sequence). The CDR3 has 17 residues. The CDR3 spells CASSMGHGTAGNQPQHF. CDR3 sequence (DNA): TGTGCCAGTAGTATGGGACACGGGACCGCTGGCAATCAGCCCCAGCATTTT.

J is TRBJ1-3 and V is TRBV30; D gene uncertain. Germline V CDR1 and CDR2: GTSNPN, SVGIG (reference sequence). V lost 7 bases and J 6 bases, leaving 25 bases between the germline ends. The CDR3 has 16 residues. The CDR3 region is CAFYPGRSDQENTIYF. DNA for the CDR3: TGTGCCTTCTATCCGGGGAGAAGCGATCAAGAAAACACCATATATTTT.

The chain has TRBV4-3 and TRBJ2-7; possible D gene TRBD1, 5 bases. V lost 4 bases and J lost 1, with 11 bases in between. CDR1 is LGHNA and CDR2 is YSLEER in the germline V gene. There are 14 residues in the CDR3. The chain's CDR3 is CASSLDTLSYEQYF. The CDR3 DNA reads as TGCGCCAGCAGCCTGGACACCCTGTCCTACGAGCAGTACTTC.

The V gene is TRBV29-1, the J gene TRBJ2-1, with 10 bases identical to TRBD1. Germline V CDR1 and CDR2: SQVTM, ANQGSEA. Trimming cost V 3 bases and J 6 bases; bases outside gene matches: 8. The CDR3 runs 15 residues. Here the CDR3 reads CSVDMGQGTVNEQFF. The CDR3 nucleotides read TGCAGCGTTGATATGGGACAGGGGACAGTCAATGAGCAGTTCTTC.

This sequence joins TRBV7-2 and TRBJ2-7; 8 positions match TRBD1. Germline V lookup: CDR1 SGHTA, CDR2 FQGNSA. This CDR3 comprises 14 residues. Trimming at V came to 4 bases and at J to 9 bases, leaving 11 bases not matched to a gene. The CDR3 loop is CASSSLDRGNGQYF. CDR3 in DNA: TGTGCCAGCAGCTCGCTAGACAGGGGTAACGGGCAGTACTTC.

The chain recombines TRBV7-2 with TRBJ2-1; D is possibly TRBD2 (6 bases). Trimming took 5 bases from V and 8 from J, leaving 22 bases between them. CDR3 length equals 16 residues. Per the germline V gene, CDR1 is SGHTA and CDR2 is FQGNSA. CDR3 nucleotides: TGTGCCAGCAGCGAATCCGGGACTCGCTCGTTCGATGAGCAGTTCTTC. The encoded protein is CASSESGTRSFDEQFF.

The chain employs TRBV7-8 and TRBJ1-1; D remains unclear. From germline, CDR1 is SGHVS and CDR2 FQNEAQ. The CDR3 totals 14 residues. V lost 8 bases to trimming and J lost 0 bases, with 13 bases between them. This CDR3 is CASVSESLNTEAFF. The CDR3 DNA reads TGTGCCAGCGTTTCAGAATCTTTGAACACTGAAGCTTTCTTT.

This clone was observed a handful of times. V gene TRBV27 combines with J gene TRBJ2-5; D unclear. V was cut by 5 bases and J by 2 bases, with 9 bases left in between. This CDR3 has 13 amino acids. Looked up from germline, CDR1 is MNHEY and CDR2 is SMNVEV (reference sequence). CDR3 nucleotide sequence: TGTGCCAGCAGTCCTAGACGACAAGAGACCCAGTACTTC. Translation gives CASSPRRQETQYF.

V and J are TRBV28 and TRBJ1-2; 8 positions match TRBD1. The CDR3 totals 16 residues. Trimming at V came to 6 bases and at J to 4 bases, leaving 13 bases not matched to a gene. Germline V gene lookup returns CDR1 MDHEN and CDR2 SYDVKM. Here the CDR3 DNA reads TGTGCCAGCAGACCACATGGGACAGGTTCCCTCTATGGCTACACCTTC. This sequence encodes CASRPHGTGSLYGYTF.

This clone was counted between two and nine times. This chain connects TRBV9 to TRBJ1-3; 7 nucleotides line up with TRBD1. This CDR3 has 15 amino acids. Germline lookup yields CDR1 SGDLS and CDR2 YYNGEE. The J segment lost 4 bases and the V segment lost 3 bases, leaving 7 bases of the junction unmatched. The CDR3 DNA is TGTGCCAGCAGCGGGGGACAGTTCGGGGGAAACACCATATATTTT. It codes for CASSGGQFGGNTIYF. Based on the CDR3 plus reference TRBV9 and TRBJ1-3, the full variable domain is DSGVTQTPKHLITATGQRVTLRCSPRSGDLSVYWYQQSLDQGLQFLIQYYNGEERAKGNILERFSAQQFPDLHSELNLSSLELGDSALYFCASSGGQFGGNTIYFGEGSWLTVV.

The J gene is TRBJ1-2, the V gene TRBV2, with TRBD1 matching over 12 bases. V lost 4 bases to trimming and J lost 6 bases; unmatched junction nucleotides: 6. Germline V lookup: CDR1 SNHLY, CDR2 FYNNEI. The CDR3 consists of 15 residues. CDR3 DNA sequence: TGTGCCAGCAGTGTCGGGACAGGGGGCGTCGATGGCTACACCTTC. Translated, it gives CASSVGTGGVDGYTF.

V and J are TRBV6-1 and TRBJ2-5; D call uncertain. This CDR3 is 13 amino acids long. The germline CDR1 and CDR2 sequences are MNHNS and SASEGT. The germline V and J ends were trimmed by 0 bases and 5 bases, with 7 bases remaining between them. In DNA, the CDR3 is TGTGCCAGCAGTGAAGCCCCCGCGGAGACCCAGTACTTC. It codes for CASSEAPAETQYF.

This chain uses TRBV5-6 with TRBJ2-5; unclear D gene. V was trimmed by 0 bases and J by 5 bases, leaving 11 bases between them. Germline V CDR1 and CDR2: SGHDT, YYEEEE. CDR3 size: 14 residues. The CDR3: CASSLASGSETQYF. As DNA, the CDR3 is TGTGCCAGCAGCTTGGCCTCTGGGTCTGAGACCCAGTACTTC.

The rearrangement joins TRBV10-1 to TRBJ1-6; tentatively, D is TRBD1 (5 bases). The CDR3 runs 15 residues. V was pared by 0 bases and J by 8 bases, with 11 bases between. The V gene's germline CDR1 is WNHNN and CDR2 SYGVQD (reference sequence). For the CDR3, the DNA is TGCGCCAGCAGTGAGTCCTCAGGGTTGGATTCACCCCTCCACTTT. Translating gives CASSESSGLDSPLHF.

This chain links TRBV6-1 with TRBJ1-3; no clear D gene. The germline V gene has CDR1 MNHNS and CDR2 SASEGT. The CDR3 totals 15 residues. V was pared by 6 bases and J by 0 bases, with 12 bases between. The DNA of the CDR3 is TGTGCCAGCAGCTTACAAACAGACTCTGGAAACACCATATATTTT. The encoded protein is CASSLQTDSGNTIYF.

This clone showed up just once. The chain joins TRBV5-1 to TRBJ2-3, with 7 positions matching TRBD2. V was clipped by 3 bases and J by 2 bases; unmatched bases: 9. CDR1 is SGHRS and CDR2 is YFSETQ in the germline V gene. The CDR3 spans 16 residues. The CDR3 sequence: CASSSPAGLDTDTQYF. CDR3 nucleotides: TGCGCCAGCAGCTCGCCAGCGGGGCTAGACACAGATACGCAGTATTTT.

This clone was seen only a few times. This rearrangement joins TRBV11-2 to TRBJ1-2; no firm D call. In germline, CDR1 is SGHAT, CDR2 FQNNGV. CDR3 size: 13 residues. Trimming removed 1 base from V and 8 bases from J, with 11 bases in between. The CDR3 region is CASSLVAARGYTF. CDR3 DNA: TGTGCCAGCAGCTTAGTGGCGGCCCGGGGCTACACCTTC.

The chain carries TRBV7-8 and TRBJ1-1; D gene uncertain. This CDR3 has 17 amino acids. V was shortened by 4 bases and J by 2 bases, with 20 bases between the two germline ends. CDR1 and CDR2 (germline): SGHVS, FQNEAQ. The CDR3 sequence is CASSSLVVEGTNTEAFF. The CDR3 DNA reads as TGTGCCAGCAGCTCCCTAGTGGTGGAGGGTACAAACACTGAAGCTTTCTTT.

The V gene is TRBV4-2, the J gene TRBJ1-1; D possibly corresponds to TRBD1 (6 bases). This CDR3 has 17 residues. Trimming took 4 bases from V and 0 from J, leaving 18 bases between them. Germline V gives CDR1 LGHNA, CDR2 YNFKEQ. CDR3 DNA: TGTGCCAGCAGCCGACGGACAGCTAAAGGCATGAACACTGAAGCTTTCTTT. This sequence encodes CASSRRTAKGMNTEAFF.

The chain has TRBV6-5 and TRBJ2-1, with 7 positions matching TRBD2. The germline V gene has CDR1 MNHEY and CDR2 SVGAGI. V trimming: 6 bases; J trimming: 4 bases; junction bases outside the gene matches: 3. The CDR3 has 13 residues. The CDR3 sequence is CASSERGYNEQFF. The CDR3 DNA follows: TGTGCCAGCAGCGAGCGGGGTTACAATGAGCAGTTCTTC.

This clone was found a few times. V is TRBV6-1 and J is TRBJ2-7; 8 bases map to TRBD2. The CDR3 runs 17 residues. Germline V gene data show CDR1 as MNHNS and CDR2 as SASEGT. V shed 2 bases and J 3 bases; nucleotides not matched to a gene: 12. In DNA, the CDR3 is TGTGCCAGCAGTGAACGCTTTTGGCGGGGGGCTAGCTACGAGCAGTACTTC. Protein sequence: CASSERFWRGASYEQYF.